This T cell receptor (beta chain) emerged from a study of T cells after yellow fever vaccination. Findings and caveats of the study: Abundant bulk-derived clonotypes could contaminate FACS-sorted repertoires. Most clones from primary vaccination resurfaced after the booster (nearly 97% CD4, approximately 87% CD8). A small proportion of clonotypes was detected in both the CD4 and CD8 compartments.

CDR1 is SGHRS and CDR2 is YFSETQ in the germline V gene. Trimming removed 4 bases from V and 7 bases from J; junction bases left unmatched: 11. The CDR3 contains 16 residues. TCR cDNA, made by 5'RACE template switching, carried an added universal primer site and UMIs. A single record per CDR3 protein comes from TCRdb applying MiXCR to the 5' RACE reads. The sample yields about 240,000 distinct CDR3 sequences, less than 9% seen once. This clonotype appeared many times. No antigen is known for it. This receptor was identified in a man aged 25 to 40 who received the YFV17D yellow fever vaccine. The sequences come from CD4+ T cells sorted from PBMCs, collected 15 days after the yellow fever booster vaccination. The chain is built from TRBV5-1 and TRBJ2-2; 9 bases map to TRBD2. This CDR3 is CASSALSGSNGGELFF. CDR3 coding DNA: TGCGCCAGCAGCGCCCTTAGCGGGAGTAATGGCGGGGAGCTGTTTTTT.